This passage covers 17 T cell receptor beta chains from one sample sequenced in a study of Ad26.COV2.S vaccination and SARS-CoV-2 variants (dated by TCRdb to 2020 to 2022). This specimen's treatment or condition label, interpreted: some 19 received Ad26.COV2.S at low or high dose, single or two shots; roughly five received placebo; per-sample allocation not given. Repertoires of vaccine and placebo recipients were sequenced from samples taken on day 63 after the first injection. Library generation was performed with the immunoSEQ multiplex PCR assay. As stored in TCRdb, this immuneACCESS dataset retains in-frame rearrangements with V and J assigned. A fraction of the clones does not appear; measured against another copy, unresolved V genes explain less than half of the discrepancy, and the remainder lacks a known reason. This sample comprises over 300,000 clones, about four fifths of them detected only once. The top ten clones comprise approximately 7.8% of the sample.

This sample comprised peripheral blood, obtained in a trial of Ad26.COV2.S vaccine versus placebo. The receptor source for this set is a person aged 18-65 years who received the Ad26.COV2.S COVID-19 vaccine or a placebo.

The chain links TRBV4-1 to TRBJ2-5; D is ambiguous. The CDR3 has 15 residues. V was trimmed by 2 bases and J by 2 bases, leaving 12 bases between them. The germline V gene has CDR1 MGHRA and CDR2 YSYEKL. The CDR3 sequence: CASSQTPSHQETQYF. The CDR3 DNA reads TGCGCCAGCAGCCAAACCCCGAGTCATCAAGAGACCCAGTACTTC.

CDR3 in DNA: TGTGCCAGCAGCTTGTTAGGGGGCCTGCGTGGCTACACCTTC. Encoded protein: CASSLLGGLRGYTF. The J gene is TRBJ1-2, the V gene TRBV7-2; 7 positions agree with TRBD1. Germline V gives CDR1 SGHTA, CDR2 FQGNSA. The CDR3 contains 14 residues. V was clipped by 3 bases and J by 7 bases; unmatched bases: 8.

The CDR3 is CASRPGGGTDTQYF. DNA for the CDR3: TGTGCCAGCAGACCCGGCGGGGGTACAGATACGCAGTATTTT. The chain is built from TRBV7-3 and TRBJ2-3, with 7 bases identical to TRBD2. Germline V gene sequence: CDR1 SGHTA, CDR2 FQGTGA. The CDR3 runs 14 residues. V was clipped by 6 bases and J by 3 bases; unmatched bases: 6. Full variable domain (missing parts from reference TRBV7-3 and TRBJ2-3): GAGVSQTPSNKVTEKGKYVELRCDPISGHTALYWYRQSLGQGPEFLIYFQGTGAADDSGLPNDRFFAVRPEGSVSTLKIQRTERGDSAVYLCASRPGGGTDTQYFGPGTRLTVL.

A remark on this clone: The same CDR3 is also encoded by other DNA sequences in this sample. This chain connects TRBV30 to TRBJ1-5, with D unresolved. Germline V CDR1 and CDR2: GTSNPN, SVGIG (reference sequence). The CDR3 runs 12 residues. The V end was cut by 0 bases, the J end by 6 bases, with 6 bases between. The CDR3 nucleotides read TGTGCCTGGAGTGTACAAGGTCAGCCCCAGCATTTT. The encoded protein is CAWSVQGQPQHF.

CDR3 bases: TGTGCCAGCTCACCTAAACAGGGCGGCACTGAAGCTTTCTTT. It translates to CASSPKQGGTEAFF. The chain couples TRBV18 to TRBJ1-1, with D possibly being TRBD1 (6 bases). Deletions cut 3 bases from V and 4 bases from J, with 12 bases between. CDR1 and CDR2 from the germline V gene are KGHSH and LQKENI. The CDR3 covers 14 residues.

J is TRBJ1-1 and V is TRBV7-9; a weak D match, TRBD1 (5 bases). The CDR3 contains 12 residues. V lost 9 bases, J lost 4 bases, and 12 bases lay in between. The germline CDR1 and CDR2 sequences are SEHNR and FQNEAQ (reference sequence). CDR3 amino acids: CASTGGATEAFF. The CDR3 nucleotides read TGTGCCAGTACGGGGGGTGCCACTGAAGCTTTCTTT.

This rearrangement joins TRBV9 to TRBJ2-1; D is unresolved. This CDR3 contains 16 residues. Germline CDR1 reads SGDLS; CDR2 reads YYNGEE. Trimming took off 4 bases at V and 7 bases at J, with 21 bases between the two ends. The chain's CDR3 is CASSKDWLEARNEQFF. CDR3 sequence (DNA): TGTGCCAGCAGCAAGGATTGGCTAGAAGCGAGGAATGAGCAGTTCTTC.

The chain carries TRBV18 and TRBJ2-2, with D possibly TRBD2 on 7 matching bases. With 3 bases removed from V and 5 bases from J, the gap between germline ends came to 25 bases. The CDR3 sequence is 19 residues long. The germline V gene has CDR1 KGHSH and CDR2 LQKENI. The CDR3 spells CASSPRGTGPSGETGELFF. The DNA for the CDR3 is TGTGCCAGCTCACCCAGAGGAACAGGGCCGAGCGGGGAGACCGGGGAGCTGTTTTTT.

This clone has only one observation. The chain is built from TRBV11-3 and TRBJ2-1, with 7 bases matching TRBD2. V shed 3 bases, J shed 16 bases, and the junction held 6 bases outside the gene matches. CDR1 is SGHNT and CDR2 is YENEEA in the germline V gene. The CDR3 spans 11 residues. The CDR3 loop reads CASSFDGRSFF. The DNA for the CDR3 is TGTGCCAGCAGCTTTGACGGGAGGTCCTTCTTC.

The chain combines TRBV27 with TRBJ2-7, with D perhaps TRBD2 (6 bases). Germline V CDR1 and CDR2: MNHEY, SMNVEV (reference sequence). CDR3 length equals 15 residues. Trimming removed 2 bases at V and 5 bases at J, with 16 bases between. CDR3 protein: CASSLTIGSINEQYF. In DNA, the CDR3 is TGTGCCAGCAGTTTAACTATCGGGAGCATCAACGAGCAGTACTTC.

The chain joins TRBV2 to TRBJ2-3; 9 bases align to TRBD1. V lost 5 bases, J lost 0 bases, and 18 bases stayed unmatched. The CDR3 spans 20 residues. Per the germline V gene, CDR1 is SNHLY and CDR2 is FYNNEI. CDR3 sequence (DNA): TGTGCCAGCAGTATTCCCGGGACAGGGACACTTCATTCTAGCACAGATACGCAGTATTTT. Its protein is CASSIPGTGTLHSSTDTQYF.

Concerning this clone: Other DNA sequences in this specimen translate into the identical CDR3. This chain's CDR3 is CASSVGNSPLHF. CDR3 in DNA: TGTGCCAGCAGCGTCGGAAATTCACCCCTCCACTTT. The rearrangement links TRBV9 to TRBJ1-6; D is undetermined. The CDR3 length is 12 residues. The germline CDR1 and CDR2 sequences are SGDLS and YYNGEE. V lost 2 bases and J 7 bases, leaving 4 bases between the germline ends.

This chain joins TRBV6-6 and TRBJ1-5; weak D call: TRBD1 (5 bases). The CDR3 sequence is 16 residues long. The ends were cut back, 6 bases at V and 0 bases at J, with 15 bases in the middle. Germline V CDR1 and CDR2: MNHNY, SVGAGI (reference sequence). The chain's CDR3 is CASRVRGLYSNQPQHF. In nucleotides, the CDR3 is TGTGCCAGCAGGGTCCGGGGACTATATAGCAATCAGCCCCAGCATTTT.

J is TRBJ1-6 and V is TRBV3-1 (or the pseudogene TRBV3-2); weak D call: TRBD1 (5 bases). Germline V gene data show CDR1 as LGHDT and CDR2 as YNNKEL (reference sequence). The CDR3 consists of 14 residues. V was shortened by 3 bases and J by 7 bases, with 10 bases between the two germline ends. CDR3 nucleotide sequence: TGTGCCAGCAGCCAGGGGGTCCAGAATTCACCCCTCCACTTT. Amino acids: CASSQGVQNSPLHF.

DNA for the CDR3: TGTGCCAGCAGCCCGGGACTAGCGGGAGATCGGAACACCGGGGAGCTGTTTTTT. It yields the protein CASSPGLAGDRNTGELFF. The chain carries TRBV2 and TRBJ2-2, with 14 bases fitting TRBD2. Germline loops: CDR1 SNHLY, CDR2 FYNNEI. The CDR3 spans 18 residues. V dropped 6 bases and J dropped 1; count of bases not matched to a gene: 7.

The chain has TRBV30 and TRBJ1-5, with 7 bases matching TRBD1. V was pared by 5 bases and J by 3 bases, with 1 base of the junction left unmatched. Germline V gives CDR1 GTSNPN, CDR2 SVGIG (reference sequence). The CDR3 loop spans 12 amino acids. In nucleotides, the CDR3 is TGTGCCTGGGACAGGGACAATCAGCCCCAGCATTTT. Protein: CAWDRDNQPQHF.

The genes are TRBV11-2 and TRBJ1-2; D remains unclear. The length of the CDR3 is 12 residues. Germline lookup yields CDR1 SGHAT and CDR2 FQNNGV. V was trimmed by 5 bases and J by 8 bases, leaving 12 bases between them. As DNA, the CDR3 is TGTGCCAGCAGCACCTCAAATGGGGGCTACACCTTC. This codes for CASSTSNGGYTF.